This TCR beta chain was recorded in a study of T-cell memory formation after mild COVID-19 (TCRdb year 2021). Background on the whole study: Most TCR sequence clusters were specific to one of the two donors. T-cell clones expanding and contracting after mild COVID-19 in a couple of donors were tracked by longitudinal TCRalpha and TCRbeta repertoire sequencing. Two young, previously healthy adult volunteers, one female and one male, were included in the cohort.

Results and caveats for the whole study, not just this receptor: SARS-CoV-2 specificity of the second-wave clones peaking on day 37 was not confirmed. Some responding clones were detected in pre-infection memory, suggesting pre-existing cross-reactive memory T cells joined the SARS-CoV-2 response. Contracting CD4+ clones were found mainly in CM and EM memory subsets, while CD8+ clones were enriched in EMRA. Clones that contracted from day 15 to 85 showed balanced CD4/CD8 phenotypes, whereas a second wave of clones that expanded from day 15 to 37 leaned towards CD4+. Only a couple of mild cases were covered by the study, and larger cohorts that include severe cases with pre-infection samples were considered necessary.

About this clonotype itself: What antigen it recognizes has not been identified. No base-level quality is on record; no much larger clone is a single base apart.

PBMCs were isolated by Ficoll-Paque density gradient centrifugation. The sequencer listed for this sample is Illumina NovaSeq 6000. TCRalpha and TCRbeta cDNA libraries were built by 5'RACE with constant-segment primers, adding sample barcodes and unique molecular identifiers. RNA was extracted from every sample with Trizol reagent. Libraries were amplified in two PCR steps, with a second sample barcode and Illumina TruSeq adapters added in the second step. Libraries were sequenced on an Illumina NovaSeq with 2 x 150 bp paired-end reads. In the authors' own workflow: Reads were demultiplexed and collapsed into UMI-guided consensus sequences with migec v1.2.7. Using mixcr v2.1.11, UMI consensuses were aligned to TRA and TRB V and J templates and then assembled into clonotypes. Expanded or contracted clonotypes were those called significant by both edgeR and NoisET, with noise models trained on biological replicates. edgeR calls used a false discovery rate-adjusted p below 0.01 and a log2 fold-change threshold of 1. PCA with hierarchical clustering of max-normalized trajectories of the 1000 most abundant clonotypes was used as exploratory dynamics analysis. The CD4 or CD8 phenotype of responding clones was assigned using the separately sequenced CD4+ and CD8+ repertoires. TCRdb handled the public reads itself, with Q25 trimming in fastp and clone calling in MiXCR, and kept productive beta chains. Every entry covers one CDR3 protein and lists the most common genes and DNA from its rows. None of the V and J calls come from the authors' own analysis; TCRdb made them. For this sample there are some 350,000 distinct CDR3 sequences; 10% to 15% appear just once. In total, the top ten clones hold around 21% of the sample.

The specimen was PBMCs or a T cell subset sorted from them (not recorded which). The TCR sequence derives from a man aged 18 to 30 who had mild COVID-19 (a few samples of this study predate the infection). The sample titles of this study are shuffled in the database, so cell type and time point are left out; the donor was told from shared clones.

The base sequence is TGTGCCAGCAGCTTAGTTGGCCTACCCTTGCGGGAGCAGTTCTTC. Its protein is CASSLVGLPLREQFF. Recombination joined TRBV7-9 with TRBJ2-1; there is no confident call for the D gene. From cysteine to phenylalanine, the CDR3 is 15 amino acids long. The kept DNA is CDR3 alone, 45 bases in frame from the first base. V drops 1 base and J drops 10 bases, leaving 17 bases in between. The germline V gene (reference sequence) specifies SEHNR as CDR1 and FQNEAQ as CDR2. Beyond the CDR3, the reference TRBV7-9 and TRBJ2-1 genes provide the residues; the full variable domain reads: DTGVSQNPRHKITKRGQNVTFRCDPISEHNRLYWYRQTLGQGPEFLTYFQNEAQLEKSRLLSDRFSAERPKGSFSTLEIQRTEQGDSAMYLCASSLVGLPLREQFFGPGTRLTVL.